These T cell receptor beta chains were read from a single sample in a study of blood T cells in healthy people across ages. TCRdb re-called the 5' RACE reads through MiXCR, storing one row per CDR3 protein. Here the sample spans 1.5 million to 2 million distinct CDR3 sequences, roughly 49% being singletons. Source material: blood. The receptor source for this set is a middle-aged woman in good health. The CDR3 runs from the conserved cysteine through the conserved F or W. A D gene is named only where the DNA matches it firmly. Clone size, where shown, is once, few, many, or a class for clones that have expanded.

abundance	d_gene	v_gene	j_gene	CDR3aa	CDR3nt
few	TRBD2	TRBV29-1	TRBJ2-5	CSVEDGGGTETQYF	TGCAGCGTTGAAGACGGGGGGGGTACGGAGACCCAGTACTTC
.	.	TRBV28	TRBJ2-4	CASSLGTEIREQYF	TGTGCCAGCAGTTTAGGGACAGAGATCCGGGAGCAGTACTTC
few	.	TRBV12-3/TRBV12-4	TRBJ2-3	CASSSGRGSKIDTQYF	TGTGCCAGCAGTTCGGGCAGGGGCTCCAAAATAGATACGCAGTATTTT
.	.	TRBV7-9	TRBJ1-2	CASSFEGVSYGYTF	TGTGCCAGCAGCTTTGAGGGGGTCAGCTATGGCTACACCTTC
once	.	TRBV7-9	TRBJ2-7	CASSWETDSYEQYF	TGTGCCAGCAGCTGGGAGACCGACTCCTACGAGCAGTACTTC
.	TRBD1	TRBV15	TRBJ2-5	CATSRQGEETQYF	TGTGCCACCTCGAGACAGGGCGAAGAGACCCAGTACTTC
few	.	TRBV5-1	TRBJ2-1	CASSRGSGDEQFF	TGCGCCAGCAGCCGCGGGTCGGGCGATGAGCAGTTCTTC
.	TRBD1	TRBV6-1	TRBJ2-1	CASSLGGQIEQFF	TGTGCCAGCAGCCTAGGGGGACAGATAGAGCAGTTCTTC
few	.	TRBV20-1	TRBJ1-6	CSARAIRAPNSPLHF	TGCAGTGCTAGAGCGATCCGGGCTCCAAATTCACCCCTCCACTTT
few	TRBD1	TRBV14	TRBJ1-4	CASSKRTGGNEKLFF	TGTGCCAGCAGCAAGCGGACAGGGGGCAACGAAAAACTGTTTTTT
.	.	TRBV3-1	TRBJ2-3	CASSHTSTDTQYF	TGTGCCAGCAGCCATACAAGCACAGATACGCAGTATTTT
.	TRBD1	TRBV12-3/TRBV12-4	TRBJ1-5	CASSLYRGGNQPQHF	TGTGCCAGCAGTTTATACAGGGGAGGCAATCAGCCCCAGCATTTT
.	.	TRBV21-1	TRBJ1-2	CASSKEGGYTF	TGTGCCAGCAGCAAAGAGGGTGGCTACACCTTC
.	TRBD2	TRBV3-1	TRBJ2-3	CASSQPKTSGGTDTQYF	TGTGCCAGCAGCCAACCCAAGACTAGCGGGGGGACAGATACGCAGTATTTT
.	.	TRBV18	TRBJ2-5	CASSQDTREGTQYF	TGTGCCAGCTCACAGGACACCAGGGAAGGGACCCAGTACTTC
.	TRBD1	TRBV10-3	TRBJ1-2	CAISELDRGTNYGYTF	TGTGCCATCAGTGAATTAGACAGGGGGACTAACTATGGCTACACCTTC
.	TRBD2	TRBV28	TRBJ2-5	CASSLSAAGGNPRTQYF	TGTGCCAGCAGTTTATCCGCCGCGGGGGGCAACCCCAGGACCCAGTACTTC
.	TRBD1	TRBV12-3/TRBV12-4	TRBJ2-1	CASTLRDSYNEQFF	TGTGCCAGCACCCTCCGGGACAGCTACAATGAGCAGTTCTTC
once	TRBD1	TRBV11-2	TRBJ2-7	CTSSPWDSSYEQYF	TGTACCAGCAGCCCTTGGGACAGTTCCTACGAGCAGTACTTC
few	TRBD2	TRBV9	TRBJ2-3	CASSGGGGGTDTQYF	TGTGCCAGCAGCGGCGGGGGAGGAGGGACAGATACGCAGTATTTT
few	.	TRBV27	TRBJ2-7	CASSYRGTGSYEQYF	TGTGCCAGCAGTTACCGGGGGACGGGCTCCTACGAGCAGTACTTC
.	TRBD2	TRBV12-3/TRBV12-4	TRBJ2-7	CASSVAGVTYEQYF	TGTGCCAGCAGTGTGGCGGGGGTGACCTACGAGCAGTACTTC
few	.	TRBV12-3/TRBV12-4	TRBJ2-7	CASSLGSGHLISSISEQYF	TGTGCCAGCAGTTTAGGGTCAGGCCATTTGATCAGTTCTATTAGTGAGCAGTACTTC
.	.	TRBV20-1	TRBJ1-4	CSASPGGINEKLFF	TGCAGTGCTAGTCCCGGAGGTATTAATGAAAAACTGTTTTTT